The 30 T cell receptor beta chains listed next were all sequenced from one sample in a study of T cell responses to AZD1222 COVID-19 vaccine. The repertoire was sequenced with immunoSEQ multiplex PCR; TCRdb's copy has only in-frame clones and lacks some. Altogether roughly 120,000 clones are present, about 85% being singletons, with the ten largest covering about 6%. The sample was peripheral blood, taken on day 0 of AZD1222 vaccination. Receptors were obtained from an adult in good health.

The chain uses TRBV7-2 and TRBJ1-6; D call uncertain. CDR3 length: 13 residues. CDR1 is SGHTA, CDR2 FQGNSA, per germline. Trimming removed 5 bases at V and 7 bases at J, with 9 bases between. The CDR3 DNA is TGTGCCAGCAGCGAATCCTCGAATTCACCCCTCCACTTT. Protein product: CASSESSNSPLHF.

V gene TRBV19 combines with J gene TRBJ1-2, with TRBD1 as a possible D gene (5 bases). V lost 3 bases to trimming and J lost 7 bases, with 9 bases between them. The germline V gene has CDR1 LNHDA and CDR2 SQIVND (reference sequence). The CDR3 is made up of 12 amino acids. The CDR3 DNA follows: TGTGCCAGTAGTATTCTTGGGGCTGGCTACACCTTC. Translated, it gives CASSILGAGYTF. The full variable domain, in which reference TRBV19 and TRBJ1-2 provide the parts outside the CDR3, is DGGITQSPKYLFRKEGQNVTLSCEQNLNHDAMYWYRQDPGQGLRLIYYSQIVNDFQKGDIAEGYSVSREKKESFPLTVTSAQKNPTAFYLCASSILGAGYTFGSGTRLTVV.

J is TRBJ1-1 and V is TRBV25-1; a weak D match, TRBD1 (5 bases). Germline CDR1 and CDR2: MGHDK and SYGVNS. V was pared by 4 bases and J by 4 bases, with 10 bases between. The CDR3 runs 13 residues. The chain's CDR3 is CASSGKGLTEAFF. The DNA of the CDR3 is TGTGCCAGCAGTGGAAAGGGACTCACTGAAGCTTTCTTT.

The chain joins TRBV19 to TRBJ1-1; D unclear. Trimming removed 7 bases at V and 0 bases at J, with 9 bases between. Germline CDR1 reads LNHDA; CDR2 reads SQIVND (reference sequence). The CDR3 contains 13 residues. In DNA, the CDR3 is TGTGCCAGTACTCCGTTCATGAACACTGAAGCTTTCTTT. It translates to CASTPFMNTEAFF.

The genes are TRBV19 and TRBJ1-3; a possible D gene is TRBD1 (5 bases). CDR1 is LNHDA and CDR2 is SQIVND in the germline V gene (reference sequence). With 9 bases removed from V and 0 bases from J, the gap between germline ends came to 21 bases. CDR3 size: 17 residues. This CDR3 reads CASRAGGFSPSGNTIYF. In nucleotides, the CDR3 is TGTGCCAGCAGAGCGGGGGGATTTTCGCCCTCTGGAAACACCATATATTTT.

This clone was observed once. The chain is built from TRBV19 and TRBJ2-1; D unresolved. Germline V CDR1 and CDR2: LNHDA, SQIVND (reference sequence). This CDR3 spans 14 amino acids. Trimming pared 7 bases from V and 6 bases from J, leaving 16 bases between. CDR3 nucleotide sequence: TGTGCCAGTACCCGCGGCCCTCCCCTCAATGAGCAGTTCTTC. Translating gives CASTRGPPLNEQFF.

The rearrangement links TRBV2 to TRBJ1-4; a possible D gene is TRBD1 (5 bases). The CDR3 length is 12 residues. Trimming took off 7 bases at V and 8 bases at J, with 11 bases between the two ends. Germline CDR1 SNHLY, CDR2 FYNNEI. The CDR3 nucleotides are TGTGCCAGCAAAACCGGGGCGGAAAAACTGTTTTTT. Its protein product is CASKTGAEKLFF. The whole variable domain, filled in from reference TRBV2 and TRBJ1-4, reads EPEVTQTPSHQVTQMGQEVILRCVPISNHLYFYWYRQILGQKVEFLVSFYNNEISEKSEIFDDQFSVERPDGSNFTLKIRSTKLEDSAMYFCASKTGAEKLFFGSGTQLSVL.

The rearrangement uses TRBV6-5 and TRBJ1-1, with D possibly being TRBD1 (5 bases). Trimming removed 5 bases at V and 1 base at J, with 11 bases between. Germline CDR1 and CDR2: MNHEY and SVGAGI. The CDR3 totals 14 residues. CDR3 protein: CASSRKDRNTEAFF. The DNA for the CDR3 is TGTGCCAGCAGTAGGAAAGACAGGAACACTGAAGCTTTCTTT.

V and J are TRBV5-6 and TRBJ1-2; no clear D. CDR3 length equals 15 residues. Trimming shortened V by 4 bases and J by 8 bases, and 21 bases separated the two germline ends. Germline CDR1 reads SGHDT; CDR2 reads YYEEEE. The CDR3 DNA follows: TGTGCCAGCAGCCCGACCCTTAGACCCCAGCGGGGCTACACCTTC. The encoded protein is CASSPTLRPQRGYTF.

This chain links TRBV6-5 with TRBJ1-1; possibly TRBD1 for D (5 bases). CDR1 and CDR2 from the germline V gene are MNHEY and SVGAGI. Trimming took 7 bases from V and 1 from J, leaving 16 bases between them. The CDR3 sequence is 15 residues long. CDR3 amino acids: CASTFSQAQNTEAFF. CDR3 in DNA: TGTGCCAGCACCTTCTCACAGGCGCAGAACACTGAAGCTTTCTTT.

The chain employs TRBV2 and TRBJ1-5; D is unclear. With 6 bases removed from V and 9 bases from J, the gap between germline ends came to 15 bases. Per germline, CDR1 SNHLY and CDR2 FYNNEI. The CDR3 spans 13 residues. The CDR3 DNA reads TGTGCCAGCAGACCTCCCGTGGGAGCGCCCCAGCATTTT. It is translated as CASRPPVGAPQHF.

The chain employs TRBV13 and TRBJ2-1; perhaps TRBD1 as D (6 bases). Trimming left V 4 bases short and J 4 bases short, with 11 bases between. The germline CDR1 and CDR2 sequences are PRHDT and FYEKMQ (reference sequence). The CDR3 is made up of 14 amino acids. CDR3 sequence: CASSSKDSYNEQFF. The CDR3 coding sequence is TGTGCCAGCAGCTCGAAGGACAGTTACAATGAGCAGTTCTTC.

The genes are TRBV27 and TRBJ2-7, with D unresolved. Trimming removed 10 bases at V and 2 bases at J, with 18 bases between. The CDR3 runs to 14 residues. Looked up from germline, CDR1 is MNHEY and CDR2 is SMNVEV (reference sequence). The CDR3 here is CATHSSDGTYEQYF. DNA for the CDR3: TGTGCCACCCATAGTTCGGACGGAACCTACGAGCAGTACTTC.

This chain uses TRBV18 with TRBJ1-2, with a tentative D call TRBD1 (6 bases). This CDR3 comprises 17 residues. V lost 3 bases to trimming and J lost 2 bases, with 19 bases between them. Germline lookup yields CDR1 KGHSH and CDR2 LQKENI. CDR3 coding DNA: TGTGCCAGCTCACCGGACAGACCAACATCCAAAAACTATGGCTACACCTTC. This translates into CASSPDRPTSKNYGYTF.

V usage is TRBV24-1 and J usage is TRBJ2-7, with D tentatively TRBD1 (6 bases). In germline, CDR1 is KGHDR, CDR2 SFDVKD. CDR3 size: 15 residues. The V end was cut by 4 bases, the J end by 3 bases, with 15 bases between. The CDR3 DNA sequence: TGTGCCACCAGTGACCCAGGGGTTGGTGGCTACGAGCAGTACTTC. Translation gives CATSDPGVGGYEQYF.

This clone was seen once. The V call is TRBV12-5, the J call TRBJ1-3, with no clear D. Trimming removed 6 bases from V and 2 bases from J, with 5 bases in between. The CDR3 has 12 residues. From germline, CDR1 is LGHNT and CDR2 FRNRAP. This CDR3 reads CASGPTGNTIYF. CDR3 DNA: TGTGCTAGTGGGCCGACTGGAAACACCATATATTTT. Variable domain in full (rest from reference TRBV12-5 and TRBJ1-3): DARVTQTPRHKVTEMGQEVTMRCQPILGHNTVFWYRQTMMQGLELLAYFRNRAPLDDSGMPKDRFSAEMPDATLATLKIQPSEPRDSAVYFCASGPTGNTIYFGEGSWLTVV.

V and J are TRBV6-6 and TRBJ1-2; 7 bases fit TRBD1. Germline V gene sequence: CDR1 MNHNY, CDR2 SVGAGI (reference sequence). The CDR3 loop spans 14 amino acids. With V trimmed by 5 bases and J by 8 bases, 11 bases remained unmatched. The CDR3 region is CASSQYRDSRGYTF. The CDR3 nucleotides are TGTGCCAGCAGTCAATACCGGGACAGCAGGGGCTACACCTTC.

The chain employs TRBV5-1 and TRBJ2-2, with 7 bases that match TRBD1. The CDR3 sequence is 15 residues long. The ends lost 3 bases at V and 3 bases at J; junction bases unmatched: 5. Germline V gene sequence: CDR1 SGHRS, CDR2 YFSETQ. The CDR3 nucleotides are TGCGCCAGCAGCTACCGACAGGGCTACACCGGGGAGCTGTTTTTT. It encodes CASSYRQGYTGELFF.

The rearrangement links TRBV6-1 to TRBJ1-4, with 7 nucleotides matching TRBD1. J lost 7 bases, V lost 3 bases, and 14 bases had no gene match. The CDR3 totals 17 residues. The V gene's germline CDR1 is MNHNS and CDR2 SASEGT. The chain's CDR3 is CASSDHRGGGVGEKLFF. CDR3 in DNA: TGTGCCAGCAGTGACCACAGGGGAGGCGGAGTTGGTGAAAAACTGTTTTTT.

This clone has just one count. The CDR3 here is CASSRQPNTEAFF. The CDR3 region has the DNA TGTGCCAGCAGCCGTCAGCCGAACACTGAAGCTTTCTTT. The chain is built from TRBV7-3 and TRBJ1-1; D is uncertain. The CDR3 is 13 amino acids. V was cut by 5 bases and J by 1 base, with 8 bases left in between. The germline V gene encodes CDR1 SGHTA and CDR2 FQGTGA. The full variable domain, in which reference TRBV7-3 and TRBJ1-1 provide the parts outside the CDR3, is GAGVSQTPSNKVTEKGKYVELRCDPISGHTALYWYRQSLGQGPEFLIYFQGTGAADDSGLPNDRFFAVRPEGSVSTLKIQRTERGDSAVYLCASSRQPNTEAFFGQGTRLTVV.

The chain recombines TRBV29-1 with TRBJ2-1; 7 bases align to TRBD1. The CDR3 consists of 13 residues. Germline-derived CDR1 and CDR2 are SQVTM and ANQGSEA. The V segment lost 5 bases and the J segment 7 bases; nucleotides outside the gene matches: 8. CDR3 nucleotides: TGCAGCGTTTATACAGGGGATGGGAATGAGCAGTTCTTC. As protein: CSVYTGDGNEQFF.

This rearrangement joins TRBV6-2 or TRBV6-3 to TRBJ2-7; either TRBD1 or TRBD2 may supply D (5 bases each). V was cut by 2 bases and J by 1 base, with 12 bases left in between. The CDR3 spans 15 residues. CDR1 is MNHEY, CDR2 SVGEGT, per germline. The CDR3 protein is CASSYPGQSSYEQYF. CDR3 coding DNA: TGTGCCAGCAGTTACCCGGGGCAGTCATCCTACGAGCAGTACTTC.

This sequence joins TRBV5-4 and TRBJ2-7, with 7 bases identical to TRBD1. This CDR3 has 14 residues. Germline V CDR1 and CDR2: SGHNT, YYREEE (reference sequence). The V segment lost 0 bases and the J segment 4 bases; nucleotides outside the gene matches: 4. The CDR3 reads CASSLGGTAYEQYF. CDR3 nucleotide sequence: TGTGCCAGCAGCTTGGGAGGGACAGCTTACGAGCAGTACTTC.

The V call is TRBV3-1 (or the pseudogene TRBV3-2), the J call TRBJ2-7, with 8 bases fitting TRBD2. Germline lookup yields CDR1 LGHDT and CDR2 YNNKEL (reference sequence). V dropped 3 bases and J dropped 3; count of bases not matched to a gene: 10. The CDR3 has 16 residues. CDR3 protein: CASSHSGGGFYYEQYF. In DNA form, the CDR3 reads TGTGCCAGCAGCCACTCGGGCGGGGGGTTCTACTACGAGCAGTACTTC.

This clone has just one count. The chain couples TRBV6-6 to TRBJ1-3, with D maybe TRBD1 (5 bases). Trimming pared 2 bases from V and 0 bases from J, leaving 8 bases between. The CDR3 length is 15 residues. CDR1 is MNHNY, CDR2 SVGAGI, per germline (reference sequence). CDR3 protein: CASSYPGSSGNTIYF. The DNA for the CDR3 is TGTGCCAGCAGTTACCCAGGGAGCTCTGGAAACACCATATATTTT.

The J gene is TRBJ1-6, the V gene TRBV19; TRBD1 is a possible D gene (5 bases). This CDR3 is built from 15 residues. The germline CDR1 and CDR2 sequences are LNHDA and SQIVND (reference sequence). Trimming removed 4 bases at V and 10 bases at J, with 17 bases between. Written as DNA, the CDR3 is TGTGCCAGTAGTACAATTCGACAGTTCGAATCACCCCTCCACTTT. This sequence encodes CASSTIRQFESPLHF. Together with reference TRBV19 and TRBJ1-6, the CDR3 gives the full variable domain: DGGITQSPKYLFRKEGQNVTLSCEQNLNHDAMYWYRQDPGQGLRLIYYSQIVNDFQKGDIAEGYSVSREKKESFPLTVTSAQKNPTAFYLCASSTIRQFESPLHFGNGTRLTVT.

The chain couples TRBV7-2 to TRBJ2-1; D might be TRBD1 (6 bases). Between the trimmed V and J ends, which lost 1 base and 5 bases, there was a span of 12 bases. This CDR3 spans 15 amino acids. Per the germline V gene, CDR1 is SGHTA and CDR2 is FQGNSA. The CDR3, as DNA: TGTGCCAGCAGCTTAGTGTACAGGGTAGACAATGAGCAGTTCTTC. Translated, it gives CASSLVYRVDNEQFF.

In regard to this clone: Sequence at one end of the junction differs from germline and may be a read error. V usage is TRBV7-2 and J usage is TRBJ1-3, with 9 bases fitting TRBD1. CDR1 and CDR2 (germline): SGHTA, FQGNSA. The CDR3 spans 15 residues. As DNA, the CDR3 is TGTGCCAGCAGCGTAGCCGGGACAGGGAAACACACCATATATTTT. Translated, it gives CASSVAGTGKHTIYF.

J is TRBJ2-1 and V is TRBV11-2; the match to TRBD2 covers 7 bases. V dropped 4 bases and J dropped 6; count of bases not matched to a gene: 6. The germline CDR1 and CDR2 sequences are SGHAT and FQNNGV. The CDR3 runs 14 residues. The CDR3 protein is CASSSIRTSNEQFF. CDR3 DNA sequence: TGTGCCAGCAGCTCAATCCGGACTAGCAATGAGCAGTTCTTC.

CDR3 nucleotide sequence: TGCGCCAGCGCGACCCGACACGGGGGACCCCTCCACTTT. Protein sequence: CASATRHGGPLHF. The rearrangement links TRBV4-3 to TRBJ1-6; TRBD1 might be the D (5 bases). Trimming cost V 8 bases and J 12 bases, with 17 bases left between them. CDR1 and CDR2 (germline): LGHNA, YSLEER. The CDR3 contains 13 residues.